A single sample gave rise to the 22 T cell receptor beta chains below, sequenced in a study of neurological immune-mediated disorders. TCRdb reanalysed the 5' RACE reads using MiXCR and keeps one entry per CDR3 protein. The data contain 66,000 or so distinct CDR3 sequences, around 5% of them singletons. The specimen sequenced was PBMCs. The receptors here all came from a woman aged 25 to 45 with multiple sclerosis.

In its sample, this clonotype was seen many times. V usage is TRBV20-1 and J usage is TRBJ2-7; TRBD1 is a possible D gene (6 bases). The CDR3 has 13 amino acids. The V gene's germline CDR1 is DFQATT and CDR2 SNEGSKA (reference sequence). Trimming removed 4 bases from V and 4 bases from J, with 14 bases in between. DNA of the CDR3: TGCAGTGCTACTAGGGCCAGGGGATACGAGCAGTACTTC. Residues: CSATRARGYEQYF.

This clonotype was detected many times. An end of the junction does not agree with germline; a read error may underlie this. The chain is built from TRBV20-1 and TRBJ1-6, with a tentative D call TRBD1 (6 bases). CDR3 length: 13 residues. Germline V gives CDR1 DFQATT, CDR2 SNEGSKA (reference sequence). This chain's CDR3 is CSAMGGYNSPLNF. The CDR3 DNA is TGCAGTGCTATGGGGGGCTATAATTCACCCCTCAACTTT.

The chain employs TRBV15 and TRBJ2-2; no firm D call. The CDR3 runs to 16 residues. Germline CDR1 reads LNHNV; CDR2 reads YYDKDF (reference sequence). V was trimmed by 5 bases and J by 1 base, leaving 14 bases between them. This CDR3 reads CATSDLFSGNTGELFF. The CDR3 region has the DNA TGTGCCACCAGCGACTTGTTTAGTGGGAACACCGGGGAGCTGTTTTTT. Filled out from reference TRBV15 and TRBJ2-2, the complete variable domain reads DAMVIQNPRYQVTQFGKPVTLSCSQTLNHNVMYWYQQKSSQAPKLLFHYYDKDFNNEADTPDNFQSRRPNTSFCFLDIRSPGLGDTAMYLCATSDLFSGNTGELFFGEGSRLTVL.

This clonotype was picked up many times. The chain is built from TRBV20-1 and TRBJ1-2, with D possibly TRBD1 on 5 matching bases. The V gene lost 0 bases and the J gene lost 4 bases, with 15 bases spanning the gap. The germline gives CDR1 DFQATT, CDR2 SNEGSKA (reference sequence). The CDR3 length is 15 residues. For the CDR3, the DNA is TGCAGTGCTAGAGAGGGAGGGGCAGGGAGCTATGGCTACACCTTC. Amino acids: CSAREGGAGSYGYTF.

This clonotype showed up many times. The rearrangement joins TRBV20-1 to TRBJ2-4; 10 bases line up with TRBD1. Looked up from germline, CDR1 is DFQATT and CDR2 is SNEGSKA (reference sequence). This CDR3 is built from 15 residues. V lost 4 bases, J lost 3 bases, and 6 bases stayed unmatched. CDR3 amino acids: CSATSDRGSKNIQYF. For the CDR3, the DNA is TGCAGTGCTACCTCGGACAGGGGGAGCAAAAACATTCAGTACTTC.

This clonotype was detected only a few times. Germline is not matched at one junction end, which may reflect a read error. The chain uses TRBV7-6 and TRBJ1-6, with 9 positions matching TRBD1. The CDR3 is 13 amino acids. Germline values: CDR1 SGHVS, CDR2 FNYEAQ. The CDR3 here is CASSRGQGSPLNF. In DNA, the CDR3 is TGTGCCAGCAGCCGGGGACAGGGTTCGCCCCTCAACTTT.

This clonotype was observed many times. J is TRBJ1-2 and V is TRBV12-3 or TRBV12-4; D ambiguous. This CDR3 has 13 amino acids. V dropped 6 bases and J dropped 4 bases, with 12 bases sitting between them. CDR3 nucleotide sequence: TGTGCCAGCAGCCTAGGACCTCTCTATGGCTACACCTTC. Translating it yields CASSLGPLYGYTF.

This clonotype was observed many times. This chain connects TRBV20-1 to TRBJ1-1; D unresolved. Germline V CDR1 and CDR2: DFQATT, SNEGSKA (reference sequence). CDR3 length: 11 amino acids. Trimming cost V 5 bases and J 3 bases, with 7 bases left between them. CDR3 nucleotides: TGCAGTGCTTGTCAGGACACTGAAGCTTTCTTT. As protein: CSACQDTEAFF.

Many counts were recorded for this clonotype. V and J are TRBV12-3 or TRBV12-4 and TRBJ2-5; D uncertain. This CDR3 contains 13 residues. With 6 bases removed from V and 5 bases from J, the gap between germline ends came to 13 bases. CDR3 DNA: TGTGCCAGCAGGCCCTCGCTGGGGGAGACCCAGTACTTC. As protein: CASRPSLGETQYF.

The rearrangement joins TRBV3-1 to TRBJ2-7; 9 nucleotides align to TRBD1. The CDR3 runs to 16 residues. V was clipped by 0 bases and J by 5 bases; unmatched bases: 8. In germline, CDR1 is LGHDT, CDR2 YNNKEL (reference sequence). Written as DNA, the CDR3 is TGTGCCAGCAGCCAAGATCAGGACAGGGGACTCCACGAGCAGTACTTC. Encoded protein: CASSQDQDRGLHEQYF.

This clonotype appeared many times. Here the CDR3 DNA reads TGTGCCAGCAGCTTGGCCGGTGGCGGTGTCTATGGCTACACCTTC. This translates into CASSLAGGGVYGYTF. V gene TRBV5-8 combines with J gene TRBJ1-2; the D is unclear. V lost 0 bases and J lost 4, with 13 bases in between. The germline CDR1 and CDR2 sequences are SGHTS and YDEGEE. The CDR3 extends over 15 amino acids.

This clonotype has at least ten counts. The chain couples TRBV2 to TRBJ1-6; the D gene is possibly TRBD1 (6 bases). CDR3 length equals 14 residues. With 5 bases removed from V and 7 bases from J, the gap between germline ends came to 12 bases. Germline V CDR1 and CDR2: SNHLY, FYNNEI. This chain's CDR3 is CASSPGGANSPLHF. The CDR3 DNA follows: TGTGCCAGCAGTCCTGGGGGGGCGAATTCACCCCTCCACTTT.

The sample holds a few counts of this clonotype. The rearrangement links TRBV5-1 to TRBJ1-1; D perhaps matches TRBD1 (5 bases). The CDR3 loop spans 16 amino acids. V was cut by 2 bases and J by 1 base, with 15 bases left in between. From germline, CDR1 is SGHRS and CDR2 YFSETQ. CDR3 sequence: CASSFMGREENTEAFF. The CDR3 bases are TGCGCCAGCAGCTTCATGGGACGGGAGGAGAACACTGAAGCTTTCTTT.

The CDR3 bases are TGCGCCAGCACTTATGGGACTGAAGCTTTCTTT. Protein product: CASTYGTEAFF. This sequence joins TRBV5-1 and TRBJ1-1; no clear D gene. The CDR3 is 11 residues long. The germline V gene encodes CDR1 SGHRS and CDR2 YFSETQ. Between the trimmed V and J ends, which lost 6 bases and 5 bases, there was a span of 8 bases.

This clonotype was recorded many times. The V and J genes are TRBV5-1 and TRBJ2-5, with D perhaps TRBD1 (7 bases). The CDR3 runs 16 residues. V was pared by 6 bases and J by 2 bases, with 20 bases between. Per germline, CDR1 SGHRS and CDR2 YFSETQ. The CDR3 DNA reads as TGCGCCAGCATTTCGGGAGCAGGGGGTCCGCAAGAGACCCAGTACTTC. It encodes CASISGAGGPQETQYF.

This clonotype was observed many times. The chain links TRBV7-2 to TRBJ1-5; weak D call: TRBD1 (6 bases). CDR1 and CDR2 from the germline V gene are SGHTA and FQGNSA. Trimming removed 4 bases from V and 4 bases from J, with 11 bases in between. CDR3 length equals 14 residues. In DNA, the CDR3 is TGTGCCAGCAGCTCGGGACAACCGAATCAGCCCCAGCATTTT. Protein product: CASSSGQPNQPQHF.

This clonotype was counted a few times. The rearrangement uses TRBV7-2 and TRBJ1-6; TRBD1 aligns across 9 bases. Germline-derived CDR1 and CDR2 are SGHTA and FQGNSA. This CDR3 is 15 amino acids long. With 3 bases clipped from V and 10 bases from J, the junction kept 7 bases outside the gene matches. The CDR3 sequence: CASSFRTGVRSPLHF. CDR3 bases: TGTGCCAGCAGCTTTAGGACAGGGGTGAGGTCACCCCTCCACTTT.

The V gene is TRBV6-2 or TRBV6-3, the J gene TRBJ1-2, with 7 positions matching TRBD1. The CDR3 length is 14 residues. The trim removed 6 bases at V and 5 bases at J, leaving 9 bases unmatched. CDR1 is MNHEY, CDR2 SVGEGT, per germline. CDR3 region: CASSVRQGSYGYTF. The CDR3 DNA follows: TGTGCCAGCAGCGTTCGACAGGGCTCATATGGCTACACCTTC.

The chain uses TRBV20-1 and TRBJ1-2, with no clear D. The germline V gene has CDR1 DFQATT and CDR2 SNEGSKA (reference sequence). The CDR3 loop spans 12 amino acids. Trimming took off 4 bases at V and 2 bases at J, with 8 bases between the two ends. The CDR3 bases are TGCAGTGCTATTCATACGAACTATGGCTACACCTTC. As protein: CSAIHTNYGYTF.

The rearrangement joins TRBV10-3 to TRBJ2-1, with 13 bases that match TRBD2. With V trimmed by 7 bases and J by 0 bases, 9 bases remained unmatched. Looked up from germline, CDR1 is ENHRY and CDR2 is SYGVKD. CDR3 size: 18 residues. This CDR3 reads CAITPGLAGDSSYNEQFF. The CDR3 region has the DNA TGTGCCATCACTCCAGGACTAGCGGGGGACAGCTCCTACAATGAGCAGTTCTTC.

This clonotype was detected many times. V and J are TRBV5-1 and TRBJ2-5, with D perhaps matching TRBD2 (6 bases). The CDR3 totals 15 residues. The germline CDR1 and CDR2 sequences are SGHRS and YFSETQ. Trimming shortened V by 0 bases and J by 4 bases, and 13 bases separated the two germline ends. The CDR3 DNA sequence: TGCGCCAGCAGCTTGGCCACTAGCCATCCAGAGACCCAGTACTTC. Residues: CASSLATSHPETQYF.

This clonotype came up a few times. The chain has TRBV30 and TRBJ1-2, with TRBD1 as a possible D gene (6 bases). V lost 4 bases and J lost 4, with 16 bases in between. The CDR3 totals 14 residues. Germline CDR1 and CDR2: GTSNPN and SVGIG (reference sequence). As DNA, the CDR3 is TGTGCCTGGACTAGGGCAGGGGAGCCCTATGGCTACACCTTC. Amino acid sequence: CAWTRAGEPYGYTF.